These 26 T cell receptor beta chains originate from one sample sequenced in a study of T cells in Graves' hyperthyroidism and ophthalmopathy. From RNA transcripts, TCR beta CDR3 regions were amplified. RT-PCR in the first round (using the HTBI primer set) targeted the TCR CDR3. TCRdb re-analysed the multiplex PCR reads in MiXCR, keeping a single row per CDR3 protein. The profile shows just over 550,000 distinct CDR3 sequences, around 42% of them singletons. Sequencing input: peripheral blood or thyroid tissue (not recorded which). The receptors were sampled from a young woman with Graves' hyperthyroidism.

This rearrangement joins TRBV10-3 to TRBJ1-1; 9 bases agree with TRBD1. The CDR3 length is 16 residues. CDR1 is ENHRY, CDR2 SYGVKD, per germline. Losses at the gene ends were 3 bases for V and 1 base for J; bases not matched to a gene: 6. The CDR3 DNA is TGTGCCATCAGTGAATGGACAGGGGTAGGGAACACTGAAGCTTTCTTT. Translating gives CAISEWTGVGNTEAFF.

This clonotype was counted a few times. Compared with germline, one end of the junction differs, possibly owing to a read error. This chain uses TRBV7-9 with TRBJ1-1; 7 bases fit TRBD1. CDR1 is SEHNR, CDR2 FQNEAQ, per germline (reference sequence). The CDR3 covers 14 residues. The CDR3 region is CASSYWTGNTEAFF. The CDR3 nucleotides read TGTGCCAGTAGCTATTGGACAGGAAACACTGAAGCTTTCTTT.

This clonotype was seen ten or more times. This chain joins TRBV7-3 and TRBJ1-2; D is uncertain. Germline V gene data show CDR1 as SGHTA and CDR2 as FQGTGA. The CDR3 runs to 13 residues. The ends were cut back, 4 bases at V and 5 bases at J, with 11 bases in the middle. The DNA for the CDR3 is TGTGCCAGCAGCTCAGCGGACGAGTATGGCTACACCTTC. It yields the protein CASSSADEYGYTF.

The CDR3 coding sequence is TGTGCCATCAGTGGGCCGGGACAGCTGAACACTGAAGCTTTCTTT. Protein: CAISGPGQLNTEAFF. The V call is TRBV10-3, the J call TRBJ1-1; 7 bases map to TRBD1. The CDR3 runs 15 residues. From germline, CDR1 is ENHRY and CDR2 SYGVKD. With V trimmed by 4 bases and J by 0 bases, 5 bases remained unmatched.

The genes are TRBV7-9 and TRBJ2-2, with 9 bases fitting TRBD2. The ends lost 5 bases at V and 3 bases at J; junction bases unmatched: 4. Per the germline V gene, CDR1 is SEHNR and CDR2 is FQNEAQ (reference sequence). The CDR3 runs to 15 residues. CDR3 protein: CASSPGLADTGELFF. The CDR3 coding sequence is TGTGCCAGCAGCCCGGGACTAGCTGACACCGGGGAGCTGTTTTTT.

This clonotype was found a few times. The chain recombines TRBV24-1 with TRBJ2-5; D may match TRBD1 or TRBD2 (7 bases each). The CDR3 is made up of 15 amino acids. CDR1 and CDR2 (germline): KGHDR, SFDVKD. The ends were cut back, 3 bases at V and 5 bases at J, with 15 bases in the middle. The CDR3 loop reads CATSDSGTEEETQYF. Here the CDR3 DNA reads TGTGCCACCAGTGATAGCGGGACAGAGGAGGAGACCCAGTACTTC.

This chain links TRBV29-1 with TRBJ1-1, with a weak D call TRBD1 (6 bases). There are 12 residues in the CDR3. Germline V gene sequence: CDR1 SQVTM, CDR2 ANQGSEA. V was clipped by 8 bases and J by 3 bases, with 13 bases between them. The CDR3 is CSTGQLDTEAFF. The CDR3 nucleotides read TGCAGCACTGGACAGTTGGACACTGAAGCTTTCTTT.

The J gene is TRBJ2-7, the V gene TRBV6-1; perhaps D is TRBD1 or TRBD2 (5 bases each). V was trimmed by 3 bases and J by 1 base, leaving 10 bases between them. CDR1 is MNHNS, CDR2 SASEGT, per germline. CDR3 length: 14 residues. CDR3 protein: CASSEGPTSYEQYF. The CDR3 bases are TGTGCCAGCAGTGAGGGACCGACGTCCTACGAGCAGTACTTC.

This clonotype was recorded many times. This chain joins TRBV2 and TRBJ1-5, with D unclear. Per the germline V gene, CDR1 is SNHLY and CDR2 is FYNNEI. The ends were cut back, 6 bases at V and 1 base at J, with 13 bases in the middle. The CDR3 runs 15 residues. The CDR3 sequence is CASRVSTGSNQPQHF. The CDR3 DNA is TGTGCCAGCAGGGTGAGCACGGGAAGCAATCAGCCCCAGCATTTT.

The V and J genes are TRBV10-2 and TRBJ1-4; 9 positions agree with TRBD1. The V gene end was trimmed by 3 bases and the J gene end by 6 bases; junction bases not matched to a gene: 5. CDR1 and CDR2 (germline): WSHSY, SAAADI. The CDR3 is 15 amino acids. CDR3 residues: CASSDNRDRDEKLFF. CDR3 DNA sequence: TGCGCCAGCAGTGATAACCGGGACAGGGATGAAAAACTGTTTTTT.

This chain joins TRBV7-2 and TRBJ2-2; 7 bases are a match to TRBD1. The V gene end was trimmed by 5 bases and the J gene end by 0 bases; junction bases not matched to a gene: 6. The V gene's germline CDR1 is SGHTA and CDR2 FQGNSA. This CDR3 is 16 amino acids long. CDR3 sequence reads: CASSQGGHSNTGELFF. In nucleotides, the CDR3 is TGTGCCAGCAGCCAAGGGGGCCACTCGAACACCGGGGAGCTGTTTTTT. Combining the CDR3 with reference TRBV7-2 and TRBJ2-2 gives the whole variable domain GAGVSQSPSNKVTEKGKDVELRCDPISGHTALYWYRQSLGQGLEFLIYFQGNSAPDKSGLPSDRFSAERTGGSVSTLTIQRTQQEDSAVYLCASSQGGHSNTGELFFGEGSRLTVL.

This clonotype showed up many times. V and J are TRBV7-9 and TRBJ1-6; D is unresolved. The germline CDR1 and CDR2 sequences are SEHNR and FQNEAQ (reference sequence). This CDR3 is built from 15 residues. Trimming shortened V by 4 bases and J by 5 bases, and 12 bases separated the two germline ends. The CDR3 is CASSSSRHDNSPLHF. The CDR3 nucleotides read TGTGCCAGCAGCTCCTCCCGACACGATAATTCACCCCTCCACTTT.

Of note for this clonotype: Since no conserved phenylalanine or tryptophan closes the CDR3, a read error is the likely cause. The DNA is omitted, as the CDR3 cannot be located on it reliably, and the CDR3 follows TCRdb's listing. This chain joins TRBV29-1 and TRBJ1-1. Germline CDR1 is SQVTM and CDR2 is ANQGSEA. Inclusive of both ends, the CDR3 amounts to 12 amino acids. This chain's CDR3 is CSVVRGRTEASL.

A note on this clonotype: At one end the junction does not follow the germline gene, possibly because of a read error. The rearrangement links TRBV25-1 to TRBJ1-2; TRBD1 agrees at 8 bases. CDR3 length: 13 amino acids. Looked up from germline, CDR1 is MGHDK and CDR2 is SYGVNS. CDR3 amino acids: CASRNQGAGGYTF. CDR3 DNA sequence: TGTGCTAGCAGGAATCAGGGGGCAGGTGGCTACACCTTC.

The table lists this clonotype with a few counts. V usage is TRBV7-6 and J usage is TRBJ2-7; 7 nucleotides match TRBD1. The V gene's germline CDR1 is SGHVS and CDR2 FNYEAQ. The CDR3 has 12 residues. The junction had 6 bases not matched to a gene; V was cut back by 7 bases and J by 6 bases. CDR3 region: CASTRDRSEQYF. The CDR3 DNA reads as TGTGCCAGCACCCGGGACAGATCCGAGCAGTACTTC.

The chain couples TRBV11-2 to TRBJ2-5, with a possible D match to TRBD1 (6 bases). Trimming removed 4 bases at V and 3 bases at J, with 9 bases between. The length of the CDR3 is 13 residues. Germline V gene sequence: CDR1 SGHAT, CDR2 FQNNGV. CDR3 DNA sequence: TGTGCCAGCAGCTCGAACAGGGAAGAGACCCAGTACTTC. Its protein is CASSSNREETQYF.

V and J are TRBV5-1 and TRBJ2-5, with 11 bases that match TRBD2. CDR1 and CDR2 from the germline V gene are SGHRS and YFSETQ. V lost 5 bases to trimming and J lost 0 bases; unmatched junction nucleotides: 3. This CDR3 contains 15 residues. The DNA of the CDR3 is TGCGCCAGCAGGACTAGCGGGGTGTACCAAGAGACCCAGTACTTC. Its translation: CASRTSGVYQETQYF.

A single count supports this clonotype. V is TRBV7-4 and J is TRBJ2-7; TRBD1 might be the D (6 bases). The CDR3 loop spans 17 amino acids. V lost 2 bases and J 2 bases, leaving 19 bases between the germline ends. Per germline, CDR1 SGHVT and CDR2 SQSDAQ. Here the CDR3 DNA reads TGTGCCAGCAGCTTACGGGCAGGGGTGAACCTAGCCTACGAGCAGTACTTC. Translated: CASSLRAGVNLAYEQYF.

This sequence joins TRBV19 and TRBJ2-7; D not resolved. Germline assignment: CDR1 LNHDA and CDR2 SQIVND (reference sequence). The V end lost 4 bases, the J end lost 4 bases, and 8 bases lay between the germline ends. This CDR3 spans 12 amino acids. CDR3 DNA sequence: TGTGCCAGTAGTAAAGAAGATTACGAGCAGTACTTC. Translating gives CASSKEDYEQYF.

The table lists this clonotype with many counts. This chain links TRBV5-1 with TRBJ1-2; 7 bases map to TRBD1. The CDR3 is 11 residues long. Trimming cost V 4 bases and J 8 bases; bases outside gene matches: 2. Germline CDR1 SGHRS, CDR2 YFSETQ. The CDR3 DNA is TGCGCCAGCAGCCTGGACAGGGGCTACACCTTC. This gives the protein CASSLDRGYTF.

The chain has TRBV11-2 and TRBJ1-1; 9 nucleotides line up with TRBD1. The J segment lost 4 bases and the V segment lost 7 bases, leaving 7 bases of the junction unmatched. CDR3 size: 14 residues. Germline lookup yields CDR1 SGHAT and CDR2 FQNNGV. CDR3 DNA: TGTGCCAGCACCCTAAGGACAGGGGTCACTGAAGCTTTCTTT. The encoded protein is CASTLRTGVTEAFF. Filled out from reference TRBV11-2 and TRBJ1-1, the complete variable domain reads EAGVAQSPRYKIIEKRQSVAFWCNPISGHATLYWYQQILGQGPKLLIQFQNNGVVDDSQLPKDRFSAERLKGVDSTLKIQPAKLEDSAVYLCASTLRTGVTEAFFGQGTRLTVV.

The genes are TRBV7-9 and TRBJ2-1; D gene uncertain. CDR1 SEHNR and CDR2 FQNEAQ come from the germline V gene (reference sequence). The CDR3 is made up of 12 amino acids. V lost 5 bases and J 7 bases, leaving 9 bases between the germline ends. The DNA of the CDR3 is TGTGCCAGCAGCCTTTACGGAAATGAGCAGTTCTTC. This sequence encodes CASSLYGNEQFF.

A few counts support this clonotype. The gene calls are TRBV7-3 and TRBJ1-3; the match to TRBD1 covers 7 bases. Germline CDR1 reads SGHTA; CDR2 reads FQGTGA. This CDR3 is built from 15 residues. Losses at the gene ends were 3 bases for V and 0 bases for J; bases not matched to a gene: 2. In DNA form, the CDR3 reads TGTGCCAGCAGCTTCGGGACAGACTCTGGAAACACCATATATTTT. It is translated as CASSFGTDSGNTIYF.

The chain couples TRBV24-1 to TRBJ1-5; 7 positions match TRBD1. The CDR3 covers 16 residues. Germline V gene data show CDR1 as KGHDR and CDR2 as SFDVKD. V shed 7 bases, J shed 0 bases, and the junction held 8 bases outside the gene matches. CDR3 nucleotides: TGTGCCACCAGCCCCGGGACAGCCGGTAGCAATCAGCCCCAGCATTTT. The encoded protein is CATSPGTAGSNQPQHF.

The chain couples TRBV20-1 to TRBJ2-7, with 9 bases lining up with TRBD1. The V segment lost 6 bases and the J segment 2 bases; nucleotides outside the gene matches: 8. Germline CDR1 reads DFQATT; CDR2 reads SNEGSKA (reference sequence). The CDR3 extends over 14 amino acids. The CDR3 is CSALNRDRAYEQYF. The CDR3 DNA reads as TGCAGTGCACTGAACCGGGACAGGGCCTACGAGCAGTACTTC.

This clonotype occurred a few times. The J gene is TRBJ1-1, the V gene TRBV14; TRBD1 matches at 10 bases. This CDR3 spans 15 amino acids. Germline V gene sequence: CDR1 SGHDN, CDR2 FVKESK. The trim removed 1 base at V and 4 bases at J, leaving 3 bases unmatched. CDR3 DNA sequence: TGTGCCAGCAGCCAAGCGGACAGGGGGTTCACTGAAGCTTTCTTT. It is translated as CASSQADRGFTEAFF.